The sequence of this T cell receptor beta chain was determined in a study of T cells after yellow fever vaccination. CDR1 SQVTM and CDR2 ANQGSEA come from the germline V gene. V was pared by 4 bases and J by 6 bases, with 8 bases of the junction left unmatched. The CDR3 is 14 residues long. This clonotype was counted many times. As TCR cDNA was made by 5'RACE template switching, a universal primer site and UMIs were added. TCRdb independently ran MiXCR on the 5' RACE reads; one entry per CDR3 protein. The table records roughly 140,000 distinct CDR3 sequences, more than 6% of them present only once. The chain couples TRBV29-1 to TRBJ2-4; 8 bases line up with TRBD1. Sequenced material: CD4+ T cells sorted from PBMCs, taken 5 days after the yellow fever booster vaccination. The TCR sequence derives from a man aged 25 to 40 who received the YFV17D yellow fever vaccine. The CDR3 here is CSVGQGNGGNIQYF. The CDR3 DNA follows: TGCAGCGTTGGACAGGGGAACGGGGGAAACATTCAGTACTTC.